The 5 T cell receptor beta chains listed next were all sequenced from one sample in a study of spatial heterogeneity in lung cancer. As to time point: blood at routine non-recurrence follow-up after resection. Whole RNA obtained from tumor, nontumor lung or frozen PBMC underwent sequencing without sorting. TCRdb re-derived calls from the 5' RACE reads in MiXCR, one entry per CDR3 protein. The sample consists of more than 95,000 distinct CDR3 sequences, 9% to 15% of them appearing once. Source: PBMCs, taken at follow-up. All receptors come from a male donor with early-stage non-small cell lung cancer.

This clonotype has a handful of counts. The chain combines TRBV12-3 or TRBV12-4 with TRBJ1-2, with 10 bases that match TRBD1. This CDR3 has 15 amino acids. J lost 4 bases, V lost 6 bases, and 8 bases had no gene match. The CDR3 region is CASRRRDRGIYGYTF. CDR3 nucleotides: TGTGCCAGCAGGAGACGGGACAGGGGAATCTATGGCTACACCTTC.

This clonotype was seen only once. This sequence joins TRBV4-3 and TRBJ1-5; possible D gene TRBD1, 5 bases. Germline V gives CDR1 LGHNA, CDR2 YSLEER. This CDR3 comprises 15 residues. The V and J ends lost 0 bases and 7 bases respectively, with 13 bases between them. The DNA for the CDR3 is TGCGCCAGCAGCCAAGAATGGGGGGGGTGGCAGCCCCAGCATTTT. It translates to CASSQEWGGWQPQHF.

The CDR3 coding sequence is TGTGCTGCGACAGGGGGCCCCTACGAGCAGTACTTC. Translation gives CAATGGPYEQYF. The chain has TRBV6-2 or TRBV6-3 and TRBJ2-7; 10 positions match TRBD1. Germline assignment: CDR1 MNHEY and CDR2 SVGEGT. CDR3 size: 12 residues.

Here the CDR3 DNA reads TGTGCCAGCAGCCATTCGACAGGGAACTCAGCCTACGAGCAGTACTTC. Amino acids: CASSHSTGNSAYEQYF. The rearrangement uses TRBV3-1 and TRBJ2-7; 7 bases match TRBD1. The CDR3 extends over 16 amino acids. Germline V gene sequence: CDR1 LGHDT, CDR2 YNNKEL (reference sequence). The V and J ends lost 3 bases and 2 bases, in that order; junction bases with no gene match: 10.

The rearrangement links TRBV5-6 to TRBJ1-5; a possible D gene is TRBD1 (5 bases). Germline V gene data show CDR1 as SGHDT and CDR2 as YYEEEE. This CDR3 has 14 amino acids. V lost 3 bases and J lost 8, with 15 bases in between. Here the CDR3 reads CASSWGPLSEPQHF. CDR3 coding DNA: TGTGCCAGCAGCTGGGGCCCACTCAGTGAGCCCCAGCATTTT.